The 9 T cell receptor beta chains reported below all come from one sample, sequenced in a study of shared clonotypes between healthy human individuals. Here immunoSEQ multiplex PCR was the method, and the copy in TCRdb shows in-frame clones only, minus some. Of about 1.9 million clones listed, about 94% are singletons. CD45RO-negative, CCR7-positively selected cells formed the naive CD8 fraction, excluding terminally differentiated effector memory CD45RA+ cells. The sequencing input was naive CD8+ T cells from PBMCs. Receptor source: a man aged 18 to 35 in good health. Some clones in this sample may be carry-over from other donors' samples.

This chain connects TRBV4-3 to TRBJ1-2; D remains ambiguous. The CDR3 loop spans 15 amino acids. Germline V lookup: CDR1 LGHNA, CDR2 YSLEER. The germline V and J ends were trimmed by 1 base and 4 bases, with 13 bases remaining between them. The CDR3 coding sequence is TGCGCCAGCAGCCAAGGACTCCAATCGGGCTATGGCTACACCTTC. It translates to CASSQGLQSGYGYTF.

The rearrangement joins TRBV13 to TRBJ2-1, with D uncertain. The CDR3 runs 15 residues. V lost 4 bases to trimming and J lost 1 base, with 11 bases between them. Per the germline V gene, CDR1 is PRHDT and CDR2 is FYEKMQ (reference sequence). As DNA, the CDR3 is TGTGCCAGCAGCTCCCGAGGAGAGTCCTACAATGAGCAGTTCTTC. The encoded protein is CASSSRGESYNEQFF.

The rearrangement uses TRBV29-1 and TRBJ2-1; D might be TRBD1 (5 bases). The V and J ends lost 6 bases and 4 bases respectively, with 22 bases between them. The CDR3 totals 16 residues. Germline V gene lookup returns CDR1 SQVTM and CDR2 ANQGSEA. The CDR3 DNA sequence: TGCAGCGTGCAGGGAAACGTAGGACGCATTTACAATGAGCAGTTCTTC. It translates to CSVQGNVGRIYNEQFF.

This clone was seen only a few times. Distinct nucleotide sequences in the sample also encode this CDR3. This chain uses TRBV9 with TRBJ1-2, with 7 bases that match TRBD1. V lost 0 bases and J lost 3; bases outside the gene matches: 2. Germline V gene data show CDR1 as SGDLS and CDR2 as YYNGEE. This CDR3 is built from 14 residues. The CDR3 loop reads CASSVGGTDYGYTF. CDR3 nucleotide sequence: TGTGCCAGCAGCGTAGGGGGGACAGACTATGGCTACACCTTC.

The V call is TRBV7-3, the J call TRBJ2-6, with D maybe TRBD2 (5 bases). This CDR3 spans 19 amino acids. The germline V gene encodes CDR1 SGHTA and CDR2 FQGTGA. V shed 5 bases and J shed 0 bases, with 20 bases lying between them. Here the CDR3 reads CASSRNGLGPLSGANVLTF. The CDR3 coding sequence is TGTGCCAGCAGCCGAAACGGACTCGGCCCCCTCTCTGGGGCCAACGTCCTGACTTTC. Full variable domain (remainder filled in from reference TRBV7-3 and TRBJ2-6): GAGVSQTPSNKVTEKGKYVELRCDPISGHTALYWYRQSLGQGPEFLIYFQGTGAADDSGLPNDRFFAVRPEGSVSTLKIQRTERGDSAVYLCASSRNGLGPLSGANVLTFGAGSRLTVL.

This chain joins TRBV7-9 and TRBJ2-3, with D possibly being TRBD2 (5 bases). The V end was cut by 7 bases, the J end by 7 bases, with 15 bases between. The CDR3 contains 13 residues. Germline V gene lookup returns CDR1 SEHNR and CDR2 FQNEAQ (reference sequence). CDR3 DNA: TGTGCCAGCAACCCTCCGCCTAGCCATACGCAGTATTTT. It yields the protein CASNPPPSHTQYF.

This chain links TRBV27 with TRBJ1-5; 7 nucleotides line up with TRBD1. Unmatched junction bases numbered 14, after V lost 5 bases and J lost 7 bases. The length of the CDR3 is 16 residues. Germline V gives CDR1 MNHEY, CDR2 SMNVEV (reference sequence). For the CDR3, the DNA is TGTGCCAGCAGTCCGCTCGCCGGACAGGTGAAACAGCCCCAGCATTTT. This codes for CASSPLAGQVKQPQHF.

The chain joins TRBV15 to TRBJ2-7; D gene ambiguous. CDR3 length: 13 amino acids. Trimming took 4 bases from V and 6 from J, leaving 13 bases between them. Germline V CDR1 and CDR2: LNHNV, YYDKDF (reference sequence). CDR3: CATSTPRAFEQYF. CDR3 bases: TGTGCCACCAGCACCCCCCGGGCCTTCGAGCAGTACTTC.

The rearrangement joins TRBV7-9 to TRBJ2-7; D remains unclear. Between the trimmed V and J ends, which lost 6 bases and 4 bases, there was a span of 13 bases. Germline values: CDR1 SEHNR, CDR2 FQNEAQ (reference sequence). This CDR3 has 13 amino acids. Written as DNA, the CDR3 is TGTGCCAGCAGTCCATCCCGGATTTACGAGCAGTACTTC. Amino acid sequence: CASSPSRIYEQYF.